Sequencing of this TCR beta chain was carried out in a study of T cell changes during pregnancy in multiple sclerosis. TCRdb keeps only in-frame clones here, not all; method: immunoSEQ multiplex PCR. This sample has roughly 52,000 clones; approximately 92% occur once, and the top ten carry 0.25%. V lost 5 bases to trimming and J lost 4 bases, with 14 bases between them. The germline V gene encodes CDR1 MDHEN and CDR2 SYDVKM. CDR3 length: 15 residues. Sequenced material: CD4+ T cells from peripheral blood mononuclear cells, taken in the third trimester of pregnancy. The receptor was isolated from a female donor with multiple sclerosis, enrolled in a pregnancy study. The chain is built from TRBV28 and TRBJ1-4; D may be TRBD1 (5 bases). The CDR3 region has the DNA TGTGCCAGCAGTGCTCCAGGGCGAGGTAATGAAAAACTGTTTTTT. Its protein product is CASSAPGRGNEKLFF.